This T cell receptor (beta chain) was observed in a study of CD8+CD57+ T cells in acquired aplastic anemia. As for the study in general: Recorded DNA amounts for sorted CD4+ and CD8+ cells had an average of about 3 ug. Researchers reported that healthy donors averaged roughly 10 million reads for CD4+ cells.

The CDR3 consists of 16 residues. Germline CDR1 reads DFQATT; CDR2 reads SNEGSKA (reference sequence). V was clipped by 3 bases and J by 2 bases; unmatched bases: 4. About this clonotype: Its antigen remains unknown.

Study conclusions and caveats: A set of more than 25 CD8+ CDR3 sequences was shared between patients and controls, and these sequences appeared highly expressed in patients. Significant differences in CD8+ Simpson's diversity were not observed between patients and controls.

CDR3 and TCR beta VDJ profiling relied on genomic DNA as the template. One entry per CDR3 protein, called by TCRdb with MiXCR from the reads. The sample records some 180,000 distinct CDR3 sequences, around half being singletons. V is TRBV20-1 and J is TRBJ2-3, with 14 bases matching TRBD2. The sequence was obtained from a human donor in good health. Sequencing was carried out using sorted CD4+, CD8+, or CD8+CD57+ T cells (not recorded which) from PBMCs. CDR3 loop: CSASRGLAGDTDTQYF. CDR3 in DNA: TGCAGTGCTAGTCGGGGACTAGCGGGGGACACAGATACGCAGTATTTT.